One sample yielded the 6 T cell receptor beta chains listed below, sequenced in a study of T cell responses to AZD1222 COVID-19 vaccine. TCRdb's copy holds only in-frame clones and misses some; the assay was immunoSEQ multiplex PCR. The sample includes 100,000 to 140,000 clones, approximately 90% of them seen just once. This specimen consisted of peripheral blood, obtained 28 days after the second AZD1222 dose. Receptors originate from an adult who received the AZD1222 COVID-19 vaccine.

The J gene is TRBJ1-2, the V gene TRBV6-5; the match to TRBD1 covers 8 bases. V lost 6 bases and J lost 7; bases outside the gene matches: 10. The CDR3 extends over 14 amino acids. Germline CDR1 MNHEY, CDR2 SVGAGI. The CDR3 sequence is CASRAYGTGSGYTF. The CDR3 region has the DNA TGTGCCAGCAGGGCTTACGGGACAGGATCTGGCTACACCTTC.

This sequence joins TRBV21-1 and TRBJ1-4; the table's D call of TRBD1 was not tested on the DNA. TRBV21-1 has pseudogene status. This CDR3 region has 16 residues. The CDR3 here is CASSKSRQGANEKLFF. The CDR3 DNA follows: TGTGCCAGCAGCAAATCCCGACAGGGGGCAAATGAAAAACTGTTTTTT.

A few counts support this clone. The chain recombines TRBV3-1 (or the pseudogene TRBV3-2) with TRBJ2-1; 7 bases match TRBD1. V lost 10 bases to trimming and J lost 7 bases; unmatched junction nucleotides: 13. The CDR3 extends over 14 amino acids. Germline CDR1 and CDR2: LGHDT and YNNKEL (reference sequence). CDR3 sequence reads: CATSKTGTGNEQFF. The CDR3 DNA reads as TGTGCCACCTCTAAGACAGGGACGGGGAATGAGCAGTTCTTC.

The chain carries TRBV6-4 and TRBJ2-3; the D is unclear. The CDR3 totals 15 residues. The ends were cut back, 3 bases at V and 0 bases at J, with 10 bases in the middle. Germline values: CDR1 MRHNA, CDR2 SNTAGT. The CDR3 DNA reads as TGTGCCAGCAGTGATGGAGTAGGGAGCACAGATACGCAGTATTTT. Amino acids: CASSDGVGSTDTQYF.

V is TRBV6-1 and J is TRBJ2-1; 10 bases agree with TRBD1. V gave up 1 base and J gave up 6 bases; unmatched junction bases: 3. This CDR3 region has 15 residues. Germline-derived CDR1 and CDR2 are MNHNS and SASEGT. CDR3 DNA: TGTGCCAGCAGTGAAGGATGGGACAGGGGCAATGAGCAGTTCTTC. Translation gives CASSEGWDRGNEQFF.

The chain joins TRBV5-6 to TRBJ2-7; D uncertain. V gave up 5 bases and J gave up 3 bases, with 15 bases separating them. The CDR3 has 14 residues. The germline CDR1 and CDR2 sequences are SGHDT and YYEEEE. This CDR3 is CASSTTFSGYEQYF. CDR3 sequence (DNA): TGTGCCAGCAGTACCACGTTCTCGGGCTACGAGCAGTACTTC.